This T cell receptor beta chain was obtained from a study of T-cell reconstitution after alpha-beta-depleted transplantation in children. Findings and limits, study-wide: As was reported, about two months after transplant, alpha-beta T cells came from several hundred expanded graft clones. At day 60, the high TCRbeta diversity found in some patients originated from recipient T cells and thymic progenitors that had survived. It was newly produced T cells that mostly accounted for T-cell counts and diversity one year after transplant.

At least ten counts were recorded for this clonotype. Its antigen is currently unknown. Unique molecular identifiers were incorporated when the TCRbeta library was constructed. TCRdb passed the PCR reads through MiXCR, listing each CDR3 protein once. The profile shows 540,000 or so distinct CDR3 sequences, roughly 23% of them singletons. V gave up 5 bases and J gave up 3 bases, with 5 bases separating them. The CDR3 extends over 11 amino acids. V and J are TRBV12-3 or TRBV12-4 and TRBJ2-7; D gene ambiguous. The sample was PBMCs, mostly from graft donor cells, taken 360 days after TCRalphabeta/CD19-depleted stem cell transplant. This clonotype was obtained from a boy in the first two years of life who had a stem cell transplant for acute myeloid leukemia, so the T cells may come from the graft donor. CDR3 sequence (DNA): TGTGCCAGCAGTCCCGGCTACGAGCAGTACTTC. This sequence encodes CASSPGYEQYF.